The TCR beta chain under discussion was sequenced for a study of shared clonotypes between healthy human individuals (dated by TCRdb to 2018 to 2020). In terms of the full investigation: The cohort comprised a couple of women and a few men aged 18 to 49 years. Each donor's leukapheresis produced roughly between roughly 0.85 and 10 billion PBMCs. To increase sequencing depth and limit assay-specific biases, different laboratories used diverse techniques to prepare libraries and sequence TCR repertoires. Blood TCR repertoires of a handful of healthy adults were deeply sequenced to estimate repertoire size and the extent of clonotype sharing between individuals. For each donor, CD4 naive and CD4 memory were each given three plates, CD8 naive was given two plates, and CD8 memory was given one plate. Study-wide conclusions, independent of this receptor: Based on pairwise subsampling, the degree of clonotype sharing among donors was expected to be affected by sequencing depth. Even with the large sequencing depth, rarefaction of the sorted-subset datasets indicated that sequencing was incomplete. Sampling was restricted to blood, and TCR repertoires in tissues likely differ from the TCR repertoires found in blood. When several donors were compared, the shared fraction of clonotypes was about 5% for naive CD4, 3.5% to 4% for naive CD8, roughly 2.3% for memory CD4, and 0.3% to 0.5% for memory CD8. Estimated clonotype richness was generally larger for naive than for memory subsets. Because the study included only a small number of donors, the genetic and exposure-history diversity represented was limited. Higher generation probabilities were observed for clonotypes shared by all four sorted-subset donors than for non-shared clonotypes.

In its sample, this clone was seen once. Its antigen target is currently unknown. At one boundary the junction diverges from the germline segment, which might be a read error. Other DNA variants within this sample encode the same CDR3. Using the deep immunoSEQ assay, TCR CDR3 regions were amplified from genomic DNA by multiplex PCR. Genomic DNA extracted from each cell subset was distributed evenly over all wells of several immunoSEQ 96-well plates, and each plate served as one replicate. For sorted subsets, each replicate PCR was loaded with around 200 ng genomic DNA, equivalent to 30,000 or so T cell genomes. The purified libraries were quantified using a Qubit 3.0 fluorometer, sized with a Bioanalyzer 2100, and then quantified again using the KAPA Library Quantification kit. A separate single-read 150-cycle Illumina NextSeq 550 flow cell was used to sequence each immunoSEQ 96-well plate. The published analysis was carried out like this. Because only junctional sequences without quality scores were contained in the immunoSEQ output, filtering matching that applied to full-length reads could not be performed. To assign V/J genes and CDR3, sequences were annotated against IMGT germline references using PyIR, a Python wrapper for IgBLAST v1.9. Reads with weak V/J assignments (E-value above 1e-6), missing CDR3, stop codons, out-of-frame junctions, or ambiguous translated residues were removed. V3J clonotypes were defined by identical inferred V gene, J gene, and CDR3 amino acid sequence. Percentage overlap between repertoires was calculated by dividing the number of shared unique clonotypes by the size of the smaller repertoire. Repertoire richness was assessed with RTK rarefaction, the Chao1 estimator, and Recon v2.1 estimates of unobserved clonotypes. Generation probabilities for all TCRbeta clonotypes obtained by the gDNA method from several donors were computed using OLGA. In its TCRdb copy, this immuneACCESS table keeps in-frame sequences only and misses some clones. Where compared with another copy, unresolved V genes explain less than half of these, and the others have no known cause. V and J calls and clone size are given by that table; D and trimming were obtained from the DNA. The sample yields fewer than 700,000 clones; roughly 95% were counted once. 0.11% of the sample goes to the ten largest clones.

CD8 naive samples were CD45RO-negative cells positively selected for CCR7, giving a CD45RA+CCR7+ population that excluded TemRA cells. Donors were healthy HIV-negative adults with no recently reported acute infections or vaccinations. Every donor was a Caucasian adult living in Nashville, Tennessee, USA. Blood was obtained by leukapheresis, after which PBMCs were separated by Ficoll-Histopaque density gradient centrifugation and cryopreserved in liquid nitrogen vapor phase. Analytical flow cytometry was used to check the purity and quantity of every magnetically sorted T cell population. Genomic DNA was isolated from each sorted fraction and quantified by UV absorbance on a Nanodrop 2000c. The sample comprised naive CD8+ T cells sorted from blood. What this sample's cell subset or site label stands for: CD45RA+CCR7+. The receptor was derived from a woman aged 25 to 39 in good health.

The DNA reads TGTGCTAGTAGTATAGACACAGGACTAGCGGGAGGCCCCTACGAGCAGTACTTC. The translation is CASSIDTGLAGGPYEQYF. The chain joins TRBV19 to TRBJ2-7; TRBD2 fits 14 bases in the junction. Inclusive of the bounding cysteine and phenylalanine, the CDR3 is 18 residues long. Only the CDR3 portion is preserved as DNA: 54 bases, with reading frame beginning at the first base. From a lookup of the germline V gene (reference sequence), CDR1 and CDR2 are LNHDA and SQIVND.